These T cell receptor beta chains were read from a single sample in a study of response to subunit inactivated influenza vaccine. TCRdb fed the RT-PCR reads into MiXCR, producing one record per CDR3 protein. This table has around 470,000 distinct CDR3 sequences, less than 7.5% appearing once. The specimen comprised PBMCs from blood, sampled around 25 months after vaccination. These receptors all come from a man between 50 and 69 years old who received an inactivated influenza vaccine. The CDR3 runs from the conserved cysteine through the conserved F or W. A D gene is named only where the DNA matches it firmly. The size entry is marked missing in some rows and otherwise reads once, few, many or a size class.

v_gene: TRBV20-1; abundance: many; d_gene: .; j_gene: TRBJ2-5; CDR3aa: CSARDDGATSTFSRETQYF; CDR3nt: TGCAGTGCTAGAGACGACGGGGCCACCTCGACATTTTCCAGAGAGACCCAGTACTTC
v_gene: TRBV24-1; abundance: .; d_gene: .; j_gene: TRBJ2-7; CDR3aa: CATSDYRDEQYF; CDR3nt: TGTGCCACCAGTGATTACAGGGACGAGCAGTACTTC
v_gene: TRBV6-5; abundance: few; d_gene: .; j_gene: TRBJ1-4; CDR3aa: CASSFTGSEGEKLFF; CDR3nt: TGTGCCAGCAGTTTTACAGGGTCTGAGGGGGAAAAACTGTTTTTT
v_gene: TRBV9; abundance: many; d_gene: .; j_gene: TRBJ1-1; CDR3aa: CASSVVSLATEAFF; CDR3nt: TGTGCCAGCAGCGTAGTTTCGTTGGCGACTGAAGCTTTCTTT
v_gene: TRBV5-1; abundance: many; d_gene: .; j_gene: TRBJ1-1; CDR3aa: CASSLAQGWNTEAFF; CDR3nt: TGCGCCAGCAGCTTGGCGCAGGGATGGAACACTGAAGCTTTCTTT
v_gene: TRBV15; abundance: .; d_gene: TRBD1; j_gene: TRBJ2-7; CDR3aa: CATGQGPYEQYF; CDR3nt: TGTGCCACAGGACAGGGACCCTACGAGCAGTACTTC
v_gene: TRBV12-3/TRBV12-4; abundance: few; d_gene: TRBD1; j_gene: TRBJ2-4; CDR3aa: CASSHDRGDIQYF; CDR3nt: TGTGCCAGCAGCCATGACAGGGGGGACATTCAGTACTTC
v_gene: TRBV12-3/TRBV12-4; abundance: few; d_gene: .; j_gene: TRBJ2-1; CDR3aa: CASRPGEYNEQFF; CDR3nt: TGTGCCAGCAGGCCGGGAGAATACAATGAGCAGTTCTTC
v_gene: TRBV3-1; abundance: few; d_gene: .; j_gene: TRBJ2-7; CDR3aa: CASSDHGTYEQYF; CDR3nt: TGTGCCAGCAGCGACCACGGGACCTACGAGCAGTACTTC
v_gene: TRBV4-1; abundance: .; d_gene: TRBD1; j_gene: TRBJ1-3; CDR3aa: CASSQGEGAGNTIYF; CDR3nt: TGCGCCAGCAGCCAAGGAGAGGGGGCCGGAAACACCATATATTTT
v_gene: TRBV20-1; abundance: few; d_gene: .; j_gene: TRBJ1-5; CDR3aa: CSARRGGNQPQHF; CDR3nt: TGCAGTGCTCGAAGGGGGGGAAATCAGCCCCAGCATTTT
v_gene: TRBV27; abundance: .; d_gene: .; j_gene: TRBJ1-2; CDR3aa: CASIRQRYYGYTF; CDR3nt: TGTGCCAGCATTCGACAGCGATACTATGGCTACACCTTC
v_gene: TRBV25-1; abundance: many; d_gene: .; j_gene: TRBJ2-7; CDR3aa: CASSQGSVTVYEQYF; CDR3nt: TGTGCCAGCAGCCAAGGGTCGGTTACTGTCTACGAGCAGTACTTC
v_gene: TRBV12-3/TRBV12-4; abundance: few; d_gene: .; j_gene: TRBJ1-1; CDR3aa: CASSPYGAGATMNTEAFF; CDR3nt: TGTGCCAGCAGTCCATACGGAGCAGGGGCTACGATGAACACTGAAGCTTTCTTT
v_gene: TRBV7-2; abundance: .; d_gene: .; j_gene: TRBJ2-5; CDR3aa: CASSPSLGRRSRETQYF; CDR3nt: TGTGCCAGCAGCCCGTCCTTAGGGAGGCGTAGCAGAGAGACCCAGTACTTC
v_gene: TRBV5-1; abundance: few; d_gene: .; j_gene: TRBJ2-7; CDR3aa: CASSFSSAGAYEQYF; CDR3nt: TGCGCCAGCAGCTTTTCATCGGCAGGGGCGTACGAGCAGTACTTC
v_gene: TRBV12-3/TRBV12-4; abundance: few; d_gene: .; j_gene: TRBJ2-2; CDR3aa: CASSGTQGHGELFF; CDR3nt: TGTGCCAGCAGTGGGACTCAGGGGCACGGGGAGCTGTTTTTT
v_gene: TRBV20-1; abundance: many; d_gene: TRBD2; j_gene: TRBJ2-7; CDR3aa: CSPSGSPSYEQYF; CDR3nt: TGCAGTCCTAGCGGGAGTCCCTCCTACGAGCAGTACTTC
v_gene: TRBV28; abundance: .; d_gene: .; j_gene: TRBJ2-7; CDR3aa: CASSPVPTRNEQYF; CDR3nt: TGTGCCAGCAGCCCGGTCCCAACAAGGAACGAGCAGTACTTC
v_gene: TRBV15; abundance: few; d_gene: TRBD1; j_gene: TRBJ2-7; CDR3aa: CATSRARDRVEQYF; CDR3nt: TGTGCCACCAGCAGAGCCCGGGACAGGGTCGAGCAGTACTTC